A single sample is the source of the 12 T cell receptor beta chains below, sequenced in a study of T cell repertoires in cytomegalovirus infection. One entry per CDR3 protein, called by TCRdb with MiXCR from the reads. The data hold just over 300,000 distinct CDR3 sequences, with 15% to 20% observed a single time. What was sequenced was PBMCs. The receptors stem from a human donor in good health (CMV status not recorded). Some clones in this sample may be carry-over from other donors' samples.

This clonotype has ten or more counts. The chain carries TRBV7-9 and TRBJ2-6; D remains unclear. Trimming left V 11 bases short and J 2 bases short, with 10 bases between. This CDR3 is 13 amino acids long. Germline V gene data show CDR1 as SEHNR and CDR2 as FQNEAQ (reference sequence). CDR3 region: CAGRVAGANVLTF. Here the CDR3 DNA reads TGTGCCGGTAGGGTAGCTGGGGCCAACGTCCTGACTTTC.

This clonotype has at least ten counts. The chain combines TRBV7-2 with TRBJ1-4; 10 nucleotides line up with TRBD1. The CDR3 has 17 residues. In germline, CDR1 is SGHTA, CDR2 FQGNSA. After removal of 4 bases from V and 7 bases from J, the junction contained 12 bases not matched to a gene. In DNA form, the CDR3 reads TGTGCCAGCAGCTCTGGACAGGGGGGGCTTGTTGGTGAAAAACTGTTTTTT. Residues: CASSSGQGGLVGEKLFF. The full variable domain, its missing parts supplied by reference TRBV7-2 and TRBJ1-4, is GAGVSQSPSNKVTEKGKDVELRCDPISGHTALYWYRQSLGQGLEFLIYFQGNSAPDKSGLPSDRFSAERTGGSVSTLTIQRTQQEDSAVYLCASSSGQGGLVGEKLFFGSGTQLSVL.

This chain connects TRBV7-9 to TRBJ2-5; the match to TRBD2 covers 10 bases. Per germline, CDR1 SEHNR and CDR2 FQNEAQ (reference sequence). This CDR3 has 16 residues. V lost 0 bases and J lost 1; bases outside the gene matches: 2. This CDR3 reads CASSLASGGLQETQYF. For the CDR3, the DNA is TGTGCCAGCAGCTTAGCTAGCGGGGGGCTCCAAGAGACCCAGTACTTC.

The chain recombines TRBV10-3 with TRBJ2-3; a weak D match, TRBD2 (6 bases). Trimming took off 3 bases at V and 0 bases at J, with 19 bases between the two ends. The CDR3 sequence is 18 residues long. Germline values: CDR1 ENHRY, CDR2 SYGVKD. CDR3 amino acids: CAISDTYPPRGSTDTQYF. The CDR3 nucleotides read TGTGCCATCAGTGATACCTATCCCCCGCGGGGCAGCACAGATACGCAGTATTTT.

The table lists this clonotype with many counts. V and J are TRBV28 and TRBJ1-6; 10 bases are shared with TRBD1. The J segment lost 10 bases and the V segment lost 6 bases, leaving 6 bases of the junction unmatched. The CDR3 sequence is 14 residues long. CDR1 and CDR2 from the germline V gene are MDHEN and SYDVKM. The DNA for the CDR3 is TGTGCCAGCAGCTTGGGACAGGGGAACTCACCCCTCCACTTT. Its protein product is CASSLGQGNSPLHF.

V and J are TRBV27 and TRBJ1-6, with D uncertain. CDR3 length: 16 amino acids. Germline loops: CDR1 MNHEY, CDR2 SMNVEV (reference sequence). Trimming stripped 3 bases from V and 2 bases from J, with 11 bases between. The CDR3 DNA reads TGTGCCAGCAGTTTCTCCGCCGAACCCTATAATTCACCCCTCCACTTT. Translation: CASSFSAEPYNSPLHF.

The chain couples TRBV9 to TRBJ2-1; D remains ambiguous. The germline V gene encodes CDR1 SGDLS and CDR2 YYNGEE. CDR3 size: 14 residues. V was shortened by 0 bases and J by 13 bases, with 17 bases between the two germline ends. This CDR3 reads CASSVAELADTQFF. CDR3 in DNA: TGTGCCAGCAGCGTAGCGGAGTTGGCCGACACCCAGTTCTTC.

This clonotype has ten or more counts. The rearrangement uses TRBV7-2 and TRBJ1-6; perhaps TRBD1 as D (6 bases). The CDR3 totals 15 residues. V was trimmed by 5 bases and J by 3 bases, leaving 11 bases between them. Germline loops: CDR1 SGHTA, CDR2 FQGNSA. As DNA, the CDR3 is TGTGCCAGCAGCCCGGACAGACACTATAATTCACCCCTCCACTTT. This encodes CASSPDRHYNSPLHF. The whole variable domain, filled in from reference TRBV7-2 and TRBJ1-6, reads GAGVSQSPSNKVTEKGKDVELRCDPISGHTALYWYRQSLGQGLEFLIYFQGNSAPDKSGLPSDRFSAERTGGSVSTLTIQRTQQEDSAVYLCASSPDRHYNSPLHFGNGTRLTVT.

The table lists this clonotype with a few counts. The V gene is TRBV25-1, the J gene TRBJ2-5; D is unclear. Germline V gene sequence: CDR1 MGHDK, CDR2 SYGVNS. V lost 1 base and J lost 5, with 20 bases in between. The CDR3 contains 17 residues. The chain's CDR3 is CASSEFAVLVGSETQYF. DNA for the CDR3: TGTGCCAGCAGTGAATTCGCCGTCCTAGTAGGCTCGGAGACCCAGTACTTC. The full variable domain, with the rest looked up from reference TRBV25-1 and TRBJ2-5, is EADIYQTPRYLVIGTGKKITLECSQTMGHDKMYWYQQDPGMELHLIHYSYGVNSTEKGDLSSESTVSRIRTEHFPLTLESARPSHTSQYLCASSEFAVLVGSETQYFGPGTRLLVL.

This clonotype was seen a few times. The CDR3 loop reads CASSRPTEPGNTIYF. For the CDR3, the DNA is TGTGCCAGCTCCCGACCGACAGAGCCTGGAAACACCATATATTTT. This chain connects TRBV18 to TRBJ1-3; tentatively, D is TRBD1 (5 bases). V was clipped by 6 bases and J by 2 bases, with 14 bases between them. CDR1 is KGHSH and CDR2 is LQKENI in the germline V gene. The CDR3 extends over 15 amino acids.

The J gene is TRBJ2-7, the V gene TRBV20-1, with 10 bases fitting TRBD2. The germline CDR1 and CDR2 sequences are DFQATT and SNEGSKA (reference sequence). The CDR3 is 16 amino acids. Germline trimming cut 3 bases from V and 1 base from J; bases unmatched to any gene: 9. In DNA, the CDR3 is TGCAGTGCTAGGGGGACTGGACTAGCGGTATCCTACGAGCAGTACTTC. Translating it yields CSARGTGLAVSYEQYF.

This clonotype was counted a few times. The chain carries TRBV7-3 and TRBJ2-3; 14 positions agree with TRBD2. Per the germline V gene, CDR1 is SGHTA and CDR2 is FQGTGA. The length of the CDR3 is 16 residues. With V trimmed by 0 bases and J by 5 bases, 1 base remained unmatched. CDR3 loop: CASSLTGLAGGDTQYF. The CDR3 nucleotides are TGTGCCAGCAGCTTAACAGGACTAGCGGGGGGAGATACGCAGTATTTT.